This passage covers 25 T cell receptor beta chains from one sample sequenced in a study of blood T cell repertoires in COVID-19. The table came from immunoSEQ multiplex PCR; TCRdb's copy has only in-frame clones and leaves some out. The sample carries some 260,000 clones, roughly 86% recorded once. Source material: peripheral blood. The receptor source for this set is a woman in her twenties or thirties with acute or convalescent COVID-19.

This clone came up once. Here the CDR3 DNA reads TGCGCCAGCAGGACGGGACAGATCACTGAAGCTTTCTTT. Translation: CASRTGQITEAFF. This chain connects TRBV5-1 to TRBJ1-1; 7 nucleotides align to TRBD1. J lost 4 bases, V lost 5 bases, and 5 bases had no gene match. The length of the CDR3 is 13 residues. CDR1 and CDR2 from the germline V gene are SGHRS and YFSETQ.

This chain links TRBV27 with TRBJ2-1; TRBD1 might be the D (7 bases). The CDR3 runs to 14 residues. Looked up from germline, CDR1 is MNHEY and CDR2 is SMNVEV (reference sequence). Trimming removed 11 bases at V and 3 bases at J, with 17 bases between. For the CDR3, the DNA is TGTGCCGCAGGAGGGGGCAGGGTCTACAATGAGCAGTTCTTC. Amino acid sequence: CAAGGGRVYNEQFF.

In this sample, this clone turned up once. This chain links TRBV7-9 with TRBJ1-2; maybe TRBD1 (6 bases). V was cut by 3 bases and J by 4 bases, with 12 bases left in between. The CDR3 consists of 14 residues. The V gene's germline CDR1 is SEHNR and CDR2 FQNEAQ (reference sequence). This CDR3 is CASSFYREVYGYTF. Written as DNA, the CDR3 is TGTGCCAGCAGCTTCTACAGGGAAGTCTATGGCTACACCTTC.

The V and J genes are TRBV5-6 and TRBJ1-5; no firm D call. The V and J ends lost 4 bases and 3 bases respectively, with 20 bases between them. CDR3 length: 17 residues. Looked up from germline, CDR1 is SGHDT and CDR2 is YYEEEE. In nucleotides, the CDR3 is TGTGCCAGCAGCCGTCAGATGGGCGGGCACTACAATCAGCCCCAGCATTTT. Translating gives CASSRQMGGHYNQPQHF. The full variable domain, completed using reference TRBV5-6 and TRBJ1-5, is DAGVTQSPTHLIKTRGQQVTLRCSPKSGHDTVSWYQQALGQGPQFIFQYYEEEERQRGNFPDRFSGHQFPNYSSELNVNALLLGDSALYLCASSRQMGGHYNQPQHFGDGTRLSIL.

The chain employs TRBV5-1 and TRBJ1-3; D may be TRBD1 (6 bases). From germline, CDR1 is SGHRS and CDR2 YFSETQ. Trimming pared 3 bases from V and 4 bases from J, leaving 14 bases between. CDR3 length: 15 residues. DNA for the CDR3: TGCGCCAGCAGCTCACCTATAACAGGGGGAAACACCATATATTTT. This codes for CASSSPITGGNTIYF.

The chain couples TRBV7-2 to TRBJ2-2; 10 nucleotides match TRBD1. CDR1 SGHTA and CDR2 FQGNSA come from the germline V gene. Trimming cost V 6 bases and J 4 bases; bases outside gene matches: 5. The CDR3 consists of 15 residues. The CDR3 sequence: CASRPGTGATGELFF. For the CDR3, the DNA is TGTGCCAGCAGACCCGGGACAGGGGCCACCGGGGAGCTGTTTTTT.

This clone came up once. The chain couples TRBV27 to TRBJ2-3; 7 bases are a match to TRBD2. With V trimmed by 1 base and J by 3 bases, 4 bases remained unmatched. Germline assignment: CDR1 MNHEY and CDR2 SMNVEV (reference sequence). There are 15 residues in the CDR3. This CDR3 reads CASSLFVGGTDTQYF. The DNA for the CDR3 is TGTGCCAGCAGTTTATTTGTCGGGGGGACAGATACGCAGTATTTT.

This clone was counted between two and nine times. The genes are TRBV5-1 and TRBJ2-7; D is unclear. Germline V gene sequence: CDR1 SGHRS, CDR2 YFSETQ. Trimming left V 4 bases short and J 4 bases short, with 6 bases between. The CDR3 sequence is 11 residues long. The CDR3 reads CASSDTYEQYF. Here the CDR3 DNA reads TGCGCCAGCAGCGATACTTACGAGCAGTACTTC.

The J gene is TRBJ1-2, the V gene TRBV30; no reliable D call. Per the germline V gene, CDR1 is GTSNPN and CDR2 is SVGIG (reference sequence). V was pared by 1 base and J by 7 bases, with 16 bases between. This CDR3 region has 14 residues. CDR3 sequence: CAWSDPGGVGGYTF. The CDR3 region has the DNA TGTGCCTGGAGTGACCCCGGCGGAGTCGGTGGCTACACCTTC. The full variable domain, its missing parts supplied by reference TRBV30 and TRBJ1-2, is SQTIHQWPATLVQPVGSPLSLECTVEGTSNPNLYWYRQAAGRGLQLLFYSVGIGQISSEVPQNLSASRPQDRQFILSSKKLLLSDSGFYLCAWSDPGGVGGYTFGSGTRLTVV.

The V gene is TRBV6-6, the J gene TRBJ1-2; 10 bases align to TRBD1. Trimming removed 6 bases from V and 4 bases from J; junction bases left unmatched: 2. The CDR3 contains 13 residues. Germline V gives CDR1 MNHNY, CDR2 SVGAGI (reference sequence). The CDR3 spells CASRRDRGYGYTF. In DNA form, the CDR3 reads TGTGCCAGCAGGAGGGACAGGGGCTATGGCTACACCTTC.

The CDR3 DNA sequence: TGTGCCAGCAGCTCGACTAGCGGGAGTTGGAATGAGCAGTTCTTC. Protein product: CASSSTSGSWNEQFF. The rearrangement joins TRBV11-2 to TRBJ2-1, with TRBD2 matching over 12 bases. Germline CDR1 and CDR2: SGHAT and FQNNGV. The CDR3 is 15 amino acids. V lost 4 bases and J lost 7; bases outside the gene matches: 5.

The chain has TRBV5-6 and TRBJ2-7; 7 bases are shared with TRBD2. CDR1 is SGHDT, CDR2 YYEEEE, per germline. Trimming removed 4 bases from V and 0 bases from J; junction bases left unmatched: 13. The CDR3 runs 17 residues. The DNA of the CDR3 is TGTGCCAGCAGCCCGACGGGGGGTAGCAAACACTCCTACGAGCAGTACTTC. This gives the protein CASSPTGGSKHSYEQYF.

The V call is TRBV14, the J call TRBJ2-1; 8 positions match TRBD1. J lost 11 bases, V lost 4 bases, and 13 bases had no gene match. The length of the CDR3 is 15 residues. Germline loops: CDR1 SGHDN, CDR2 FVKESK. Written as DNA, the CDR3 is TGTGCCAGCAGCCTCCGACAGGGGCAGTCCCTTAAGCAGTTCTTC. It encodes CASSLRQGQSLKQFF.

The chain uses TRBV5-1 and TRBJ2-3, with TRBD2 matching over 13 bases. Germline-derived CDR1 and CDR2 are SGHRS and YFSETQ. The CDR3 sequence is 19 residues long. Trimming at V came to 1 base and at J to 0 bases, leaving 8 bases not matched to a gene. The CDR3, as DNA: TGCGCCAGCAGCTTGACTAGCGGGAGGGTATGGTCGAGCACAGATACGCAGTATTTT. It specifies CASSLTSGRVWSSTDTQYF.

The chain is built from TRBV4-3 and TRBJ1-1, with a possible D match to TRBD1 (6 bases). Trimming cost V 1 base and J 0 bases, with 12 bases left between them. The CDR3 runs 16 residues. Germline values: CDR1 LGHNA, CDR2 YSLEER. CDR3 DNA: TGCGCCAGCAGCCAAGTTGGACAGCCCATGAACACTGAAGCTTTCTTT. Translated, it gives CASSQVGQPMNTEAFF.

V and J are TRBV5-4 and TRBJ2-5; tentatively, D is TRBD2 (5 bases). The germline V gene encodes CDR1 SGHNT and CDR2 YYREEE (reference sequence). The CDR3 contains 14 residues. V lost 4 bases, J lost 4 bases, and 14 bases lay in between. The CDR3 nucleotides are TGTGCCAGCAGCGTCCCCGGGATAGGAGAGACCCAGTACTTC. This translates into CASSVPGIGETQYF.

This clone was observed at least ten times. V usage is TRBV29-1 and J usage is TRBJ2-4; a possible D gene is TRBD2 (7 bases). Deletions cut 2 bases from V and 8 bases from J, with 13 bases between. CDR1 and CDR2 from the germline V gene are SQVTM and ANQGSEA. CDR3 size: 13 residues. CDR3 residues: CSVELEGGHIQYF. The CDR3 DNA sequence: TGCAGCGTTGAACTTGAGGGGGGGCACATTCAGTACTTC.

This sequence joins TRBV6-2 or TRBV6-3 and TRBJ2-1, with D uncertain. V was pared by 2 bases and J by 4 bases, with 12 bases between. Germline V gene data show CDR1 as MNHEY and CDR2 as SVGEGT. This CDR3 has 15 amino acids. The CDR3 here is CASSYDGREYNEQFF. CDR3 nucleotide sequence: TGTGCCAGCAGTTACGATGGTAGAGAGTACAATGAGCAGTTCTTC.

The table lists this clone with a count of one. This chain uses TRBV6-5 with TRBJ1-3, with a weak D call TRBD1 (5 bases). From germline, CDR1 is MNHEY and CDR2 SVGAGI. This CDR3 is built from 15 residues. Trimming took 0 bases from V and 2 from J, leaving 8 bases between them. This CDR3 is CASSYSWGAGNTIYF. In DNA form, the CDR3 reads TGTGCCAGCAGTTACTCCTGGGGCGCTGGAAACACCATATATTTT.

This clone was counted a few times. The V gene is TRBV29-1, the J gene TRBJ1-1; TRBD1 might be the D (5 bases). The CDR3 totals 12 residues. Germline CDR1 and CDR2: SQVTM and ANQGSEA. The V and J ends lost 4 bases and 1 base respectively, with 7 bases between them. The CDR3 DNA reads as TGCAGCGTTGTAGGACAGAACACTGAAGCTTTCTTT. Translation gives CSVVGQNTEAFF. Full variable domain (missing parts from reference TRBV29-1 and TRBJ1-1): SAVISQKPSRDICQRGTSLTIQCQVDSQVTMMFWYRQQPGQSLTLIATANQGSEATYESGFVIDKFPISRPNLTFSTLTVSNMSPEDSSIYLCSVVGQNTEAFFGQGTRLTVV.

J is TRBJ2-1 and V is TRBV6-2 or TRBV6-3, with 13 bases identical to TRBD2. Losses at the gene ends were 5 bases for V and 8 bases for J; bases not matched to a gene: 12. Looked up from germline, CDR1 is MNHEY and CDR2 is SVGEGT. The CDR3 totals 17 residues. The CDR3 DNA is TGTGCCAGCAGTCCCTCCTTCAGGACTAGCGGGAGCCATGAGCAGTTCTTC. This gives the protein CASSPSFRTSGSHEQFF.

V usage is TRBV14 and J usage is TRBJ1-1; perhaps TRBD1 as D (6 bases). V was pared by 3 bases and J by 1 base, with 12 bases between. In germline, CDR1 is SGHDN, CDR2 FVKESK. There are 15 residues in the CDR3. Here the CDR3 reads CASSQVSGANTEAFF. The CDR3 region has the DNA TGTGCCAGCAGCCAGGTCTCAGGGGCGAACACTGAAGCTTTCTTT.

V and J are TRBV6-6 and TRBJ2-1; D is uncertain. Germline V CDR1 and CDR2: MNHNY, SVGAGI (reference sequence). This CDR3 is built from 14 residues. Trimming left V 6 bases short and J 9 bases short, with 18 bases between. CDR3 DNA sequence: TGTGCCAGCAGCCAAAACGGAGCTAGTGGTGAGCAGTTCTTC. Encoded protein: CASSQNGASGEQFF.

This clone has only a few counts. The chain couples TRBV19 to TRBJ1-6; the D gene is possibly TRBD1 (6 bases). This CDR3 spans 17 amino acids. The V end was cut by 5 bases, the J end by 7 bases, with 21 bases between. In germline, CDR1 is LNHDA, CDR2 SQIVND (reference sequence). CDR3: CASSPEQGLGRNSPLHF. The CDR3 coding sequence is TGTGCCAGTAGTCCCGAACAGGGATTGGGGAGAAATTCACCCCTCCACTTT. The complete variable domain, with remaining parts taken from reference TRBV19 and TRBJ1-6, reads DGGITQSPKYLFRKEGQNVTLSCEQNLNHDAMYWYRQDPGQGLRLIYYSQIVNDFQKGDIAEGYSVSREKKESFPLTVTSAQKNPTAFYLCASSPEQGLGRNSPLHFGNGTRLTVT.

This chain links TRBV11-2 with TRBJ2-7; TRBD2 matches 7 bases. With V trimmed by 4 bases and J by 6 bases, 3 bases remained unmatched. CDR3 length: 12 residues. Germline CDR1 SGHAT, CDR2 FQNNGV. The CDR3 region is CASSSGLLEQYF. In nucleotides, the CDR3 is TGTGCCAGCAGCTCGGGACTACTCGAGCAGTACTTC.